The 17 T cell receptor beta chains reported below all come from one sample, sequenced in a study of T cell responses to AZD1222 COVID-19 vaccine. Sequenced by immunoSEQ multiplex PCR; TCRdb stores in-frame clones only, minus some. The data contain approximately 110,000 clones, approximately 88% of them singletons. Here the sequenced sample was peripheral blood, taken on day 0 of AZD1222 vaccination. The receptors derive from an adult in good health.

The sample holds one count of this clone. This chain uses TRBV9 with TRBJ2-3; TRBD2 might be the D (6 bases). The CDR3 spans 15 residues. With 7 bases removed from V and 2 bases from J, the gap between germline ends came to 17 bases. The germline V gene has CDR1 SGDLS and CDR2 YYNGEE. The DNA of the CDR3 is TGTGCCAGCCATACGTCGGGGGATTACACAGATACGCAGTATTTT. Protein sequence: CASHTSGDYTDTQYF.

This clone was recorded only once. This chain connects TRBV10-1 to TRBJ2-1; 7 positions match TRBD2. The germline V gene encodes CDR1 WNHNN and CDR2 SYGVQD (reference sequence). V lost 6 bases, J lost 3 bases, and 5 bases stayed unmatched. The CDR3 has 14 amino acids. Written as DNA, the CDR3 is TGCGCCAGCAGCTCTAGCGGTCACTACAATGAGCAGTTCTTC. Encoded protein: CASSSSGHYNEQFF.

The genes are TRBV7-2 and TRBJ1-5; D is ambiguous. Deletions cut 3 bases from V and 6 bases from J, with 9 bases between. Germline CDR1 and CDR2: SGHTA and FQGNSA. This CDR3 has 13 residues. CDR3 coding DNA: TGTGCCAGCAGCTTTCGCGACATTCAGCCCCAGCATTTT. Amino acids: CASSFRDIQPQHF.

The chain is built from TRBV18 and TRBJ1-2; no reliable D call. V lost 5 bases, J lost 0 bases, and 19 bases lay in between. CDR3 length: 17 residues. Germline values: CDR1 KGHSH, CDR2 LQKENI. CDR3 sequence: CASSSASRRSANYGYTF. The CDR3 nucleotides are TGTGCCAGCTCATCCGCCAGTCGCAGAAGTGCTAACTATGGCTACACCTTC.

The V call is TRBV10-3, the J call TRBJ2-5, with 12 positions matching TRBD2. V trimming: 5 bases; J trimming: 3 bases; junction bases outside the gene matches: 7. From germline, CDR1 is ENHRY and CDR2 SYGVKD. This CDR3 is built from 16 residues. The CDR3 sequence: CAISHPSGGAEETQYF. CDR3 DNA sequence: TGTGCCATCAGTCACCCTAGCGGGGGGGCCGAAGAGACCCAGTACTTC.

This clone was counted a single time. The rearrangement links TRBV30 to TRBJ1-1; TRBD1 is a possible D gene (5 bases). The CDR3 sequence is 13 residues long. The V gene lost 0 bases and the J gene lost 3 bases, with 8 bases spanning the gap. CDR1 is GTSNPN, CDR2 SVGIG, per germline (reference sequence). The CDR3 sequence: CAWSVGGYTEAFF. The DNA of the CDR3 is TGTGCCTGGAGTGTGGGGGGGTACACTGAAGCTTTCTTT.

The chain uses TRBV30 and TRBJ1-5; no definite D call. Trimming stripped 5 bases from V and 0 bases from J, with 17 bases between. Germline CDR1 and CDR2: GTSNPN and SVGIG (reference sequence). This CDR3 region has 16 residues. The CDR3 region has the DNA TGTGCCTGGCCCGCCGAAGAGCTTTATAGCAATCAGCCCCAGCATTTT. Protein sequence: CAWPAEELYSNQPQHF. Supplemented by reference TRBV30 and TRBJ1-5, the full variable domain reads SQTIHQWPATLVQPVGSPLSLECTVEGTSNPNLYWYRQAAGRGLQLLFYSVGIGQISSEVPQNLSASRPQDRQFILSSKKLLLSDSGFYLCAWPAEELYSNQPQHFGDGTRLSIL.

The chain couples TRBV27 to TRBJ2-7, with 8 bases lining up with TRBD1. V was pared by 3 bases and J by 3 bases, with 4 bases of the junction left unmatched. The CDR3 is 14 amino acids. Germline V gene sequence: CDR1 MNHEY, CDR2 SMNVEV (reference sequence). The CDR3 loop is CASSFGQGRYEQYF. CDR3 coding DNA: TGTGCCAGCAGTTTCGGACAGGGTCGCTACGAGCAGTACTTC.

This rearrangement joins TRBV19 to TRBJ2-7; D ambiguous. The CDR3 is 14 amino acids. CDR1 and CDR2 from the germline V gene are LNHDA and SQIVND (reference sequence). Trimming pared 3 bases from V and 2 bases from J, leaving 11 bases between. CDR3 in DNA: TGTGCCAGTAGTATTTCAAGAGGTCCCTACGAGCAGTACTTC. It is translated as CASSISRGPYEQYF.

Only one count was recorded for this clone. The chain carries TRBV30 and TRBJ2-7, with D maybe TRBD2 (5 bases). From germline, CDR1 is GTSNPN and CDR2 SVGIG (reference sequence). The CDR3 has 14 residues. V lost 3 bases and J 3 bases, leaving 15 bases between the germline ends. CDR3 amino acids: CAWRATASNYEQYF. CDR3 in DNA: TGTGCCTGGAGAGCAACAGCTAGCAACTACGAGCAGTACTTC.

This clone was detected only once. The V and J genes are TRBV2 and TRBJ2-7, with 8 bases lining up with TRBD1. Unmatched junction bases numbered 15, after V lost 8 bases and J lost 9 bases. Germline-derived CDR1 and CDR2 are SNHLY and FYNNEI. The CDR3 is 14 amino acids. For the CDR3, the DNA is TGTGCCAGCCGTTCTTTGACAGGGGCGTCCCCGCAGTACTTC. It specifies CASRSLTGASPQYF.

The rearrangement uses TRBV5-1 and TRBJ2-5; D is uncertain. Trimming left V 0 bases short and J 3 bases short, with 15 bases between. This CDR3 comprises 16 residues. From germline, CDR1 is SGHRS and CDR2 YFSETQ. The CDR3 spells CASSLGREASKETQYF. The CDR3 DNA follows: TGCGCCAGCAGCTTGGGACGAGAAGCCTCCAAAGAGACCCAGTACTTC.

The chain recombines TRBV5-4 with TRBJ1-1; the D gene is possibly TRBD1 (6 bases). Germline loops: CDR1 SGHNT, CDR2 YYREEE (reference sequence). This CDR3 has 13 residues. Trimming cost V 3 bases and J 4 bases, with 10 bases left between them. CDR3 protein: CASSSDRVTEAFF. The CDR3, as DNA: TGTGCCAGCAGCTCGGACAGAGTCACTGAAGCTTTCTTT.

The J gene is TRBJ2-7, the V gene TRBV7-3; D possibly matches TRBD1 or TRBD2 (5 bases each). This CDR3 region has 13 residues. V was trimmed by 5 bases and J by 6 bases, leaving 14 bases between them. The germline gives CDR1 SGHTA, CDR2 FQGTGA. As DNA, the CDR3 is TGTGCCAGCAGCCCTACCCCCGGGACCGAGCAGTACTTC. This translates into CASSPTPGTEQYF.

This chain joins TRBV28 and TRBJ2-7; 11 bases fit TRBD2. Germline values: CDR1 MDHEN, CDR2 SYDVKM. The V segment lost 6 bases and the J segment 4 bases; nucleotides outside the gene matches: 8. CDR3 length equals 15 residues. The CDR3 bases are TGTGCCAGCAGCCAAACGGCTAGCGGGAGGTACGAGCAGTACTTC. Its protein product is CASSQTASGRYEQYF. Combining the CDR3 with reference TRBV28 and TRBJ2-7 gives the whole variable domain DVKVTQSSRYLVKRTGEKVFLECVQDMDHENMFWYRQDPGLGLRLIYFSYDVKMKEKGDIPEGYSVSREKKERFSLILESASTNQTSMYLCASSQTASGRYEQYFGPGTRLTVT.

The chain employs TRBV14 and TRBJ1-1; D not resolved. Germline V gene lookup returns CDR1 SGHDN and CDR2 FVKESK. V was shortened by 8 bases and J by 2 bases, with 9 bases between the two germline ends. This CDR3 contains 12 residues. CDR3: CASGNGNTEAFF. The CDR3 nucleotides read TGTGCCAGCGGCAACGGTAACACTGAAGCTTTCTTT.

This rearrangement joins TRBV11-3 to TRBJ2-2, with D possibly called TRBD1 or TRBD2 (6 bases each). This CDR3 has 15 amino acids. Germline CDR1 and CDR2: SGHNT and YENEEA. Trimming removed 5 bases from V and 3 bases from J, with 13 bases in between. The chain's CDR3 is CASSPQEGDTGELFF. In DNA form, the CDR3 reads TGTGCCAGCAGCCCACAGGAGGGGGACACCGGGGAGCTGTTTTTT. Drawing the rest from reference TRBV11-3 and TRBJ2-2, the complete variable domain is EAGVVQSPRYKIIEKKQPVAFWCNPISGHNTLYWYLQNLGQGPELLIRYENEEAVDDSQLPKDRFSAERLKGVDSTLKIQPAELGDSAVYLCASSPQEGDTGELFFGEGSRLTVL.